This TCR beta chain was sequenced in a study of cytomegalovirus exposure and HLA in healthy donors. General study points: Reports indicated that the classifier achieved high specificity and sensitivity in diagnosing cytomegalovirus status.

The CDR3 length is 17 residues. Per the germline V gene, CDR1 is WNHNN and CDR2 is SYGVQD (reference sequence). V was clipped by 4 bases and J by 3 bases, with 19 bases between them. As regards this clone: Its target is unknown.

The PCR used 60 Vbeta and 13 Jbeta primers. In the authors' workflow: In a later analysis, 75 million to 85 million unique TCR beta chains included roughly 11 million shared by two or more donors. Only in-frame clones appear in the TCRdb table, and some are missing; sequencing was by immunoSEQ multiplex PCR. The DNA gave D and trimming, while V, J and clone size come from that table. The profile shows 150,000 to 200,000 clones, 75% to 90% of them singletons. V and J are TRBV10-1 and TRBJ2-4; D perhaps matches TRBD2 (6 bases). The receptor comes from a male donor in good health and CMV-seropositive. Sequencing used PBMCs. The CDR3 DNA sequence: TGCGCCAGCAGTGCGGCCAAGGACGGGACTCTCAAAAACATTCAGTACTTC. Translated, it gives CASSAAKDGTLKNIQYF.